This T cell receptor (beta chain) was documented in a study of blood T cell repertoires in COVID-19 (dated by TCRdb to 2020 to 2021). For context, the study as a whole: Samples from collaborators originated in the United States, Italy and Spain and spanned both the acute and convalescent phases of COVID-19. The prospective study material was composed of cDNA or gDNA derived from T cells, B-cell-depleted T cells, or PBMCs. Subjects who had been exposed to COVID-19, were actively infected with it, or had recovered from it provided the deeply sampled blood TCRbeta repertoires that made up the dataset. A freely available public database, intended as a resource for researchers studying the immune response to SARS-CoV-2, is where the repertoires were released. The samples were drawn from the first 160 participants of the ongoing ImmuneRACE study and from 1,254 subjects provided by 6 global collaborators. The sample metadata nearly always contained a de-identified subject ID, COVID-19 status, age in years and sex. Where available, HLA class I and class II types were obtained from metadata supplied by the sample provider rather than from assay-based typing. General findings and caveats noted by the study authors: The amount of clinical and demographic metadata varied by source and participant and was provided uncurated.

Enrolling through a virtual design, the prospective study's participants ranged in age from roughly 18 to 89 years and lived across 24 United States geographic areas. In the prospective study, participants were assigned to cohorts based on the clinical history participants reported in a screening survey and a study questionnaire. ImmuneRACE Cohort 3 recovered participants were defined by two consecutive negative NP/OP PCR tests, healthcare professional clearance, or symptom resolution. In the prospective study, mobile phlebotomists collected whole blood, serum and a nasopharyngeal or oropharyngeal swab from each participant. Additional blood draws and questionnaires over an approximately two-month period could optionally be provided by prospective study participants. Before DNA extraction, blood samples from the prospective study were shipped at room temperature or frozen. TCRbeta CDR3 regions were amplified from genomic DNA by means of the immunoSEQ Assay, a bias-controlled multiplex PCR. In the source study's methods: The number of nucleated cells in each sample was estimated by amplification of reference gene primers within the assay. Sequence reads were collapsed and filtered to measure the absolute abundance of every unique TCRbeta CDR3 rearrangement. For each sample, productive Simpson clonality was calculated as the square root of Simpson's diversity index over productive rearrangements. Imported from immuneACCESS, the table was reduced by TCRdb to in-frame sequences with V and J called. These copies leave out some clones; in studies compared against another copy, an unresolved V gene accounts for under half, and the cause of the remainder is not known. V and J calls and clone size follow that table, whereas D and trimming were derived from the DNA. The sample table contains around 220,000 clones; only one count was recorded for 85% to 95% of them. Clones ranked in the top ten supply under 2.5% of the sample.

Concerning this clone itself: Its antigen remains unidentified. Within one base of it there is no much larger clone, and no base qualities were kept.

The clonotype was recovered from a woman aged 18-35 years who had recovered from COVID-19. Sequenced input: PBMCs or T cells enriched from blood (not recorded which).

The encoded CDR3 is CASSLSGANTIYF. The nucleotide sequence reads as follows: TGCGCCAGCAGCTTATCAGGGGCAAACACCATATATTTT. The receptor chain draws on TRBV5-1 and TRBJ1-3, and possibly TRBD1, on 6 matching bases. In the germline V gene, CDR1 corresponds to SGHRS and CDR2 to YFSETQ. Measured from the cysteine to the phenylalanine, the CDR3 is 13 residues long. The read is trimmed to its CDR3 DNA, 39 bases read in frame from base 1. The V end loses 2 bases and the J end loses 6 bases, and a stretch of 9 bases separates them.